Each of the 9 T cell receptor beta chains below was sequenced from the same sample in a study of blood T cell repertoires in COVID-19. Assay: immunoSEQ multiplex PCR; the TCRdb copy retains only in-frame clones and omits some. This sample has under 150,000 clones, with 75% to 80% found just once. The sample was PBMCs or T cells enriched from blood (not recorded which). The receptors derive from a woman aged 45-65 years who had recovered from COVID-19.

A few counts support this clone. This sequence joins TRBV21-1 and TRBJ1-1; the listed D gene, TRBD1, was not tested against the DNA. TRBV21-1 is tagged as a pseudogene. The CDR3 sequence is 12 residues long. The CDR3 DNA follows: TGTGCCACTATTTCAGGCCACACTGAAGCTTTCTTT. It specifies CATISGHTEAFF.

The V gene is TRBV20-1, the J gene TRBJ2-5; TRBD2 matches at 9 bases. Germline trimming cut 3 bases from V and 1 base from J; bases unmatched to any gene: 6. This CDR3 is 15 amino acids long. Germline V lookup: CDR1 DFQATT, CDR2 SNEGSKA (reference sequence). DNA for the CDR3: TGCAGTGCTAGTTCCCCGGGACTAGCCCAAGAGACCCAGTACTTC. Encoded protein: CSASSPGLAQETQYF.

The CDR3 DNA reads as TGCGCCAGCAGCAGGGGACAGGCTAACTATGGCTACACCTTC. It specifies CASSRGQANYGYTF. The chain recombines TRBV5-1 with TRBJ1-2; 8 bases match TRBD1. The CDR3 spans 14 residues. Germline-derived CDR1 and CDR2 are SGHRS and YFSETQ. J gave up 0 bases and V 4 bases, and 2 bases lay outside the gene matches.

The rearrangement links TRBV7-9 to TRBJ2-1, with 10 bases matching TRBD2. Trimming removed 5 bases from V and 5 bases from J; junction bases left unmatched: 6. Germline V CDR1 and CDR2: SEHNR, FQNEAQ (reference sequence). CDR3 size: 15 residues. CDR3 bases: TGTGCCAGCAGCCCCGAGCGGGGGGGTAACAATGAGCAGTTCTTC. The encoded protein is CASSPERGGNNEQFF.

In this sample, this clone turned up once. The chain combines TRBV6-1 with TRBJ2-7; D gene unclear. Germline values: CDR1 MNHNS, CDR2 SASEGT. V shed 2 bases and J shed 6 bases, with 11 bases lying between them. The CDR3 sequence is 13 residues long. CDR3 residues: CASSEMSPGEQYF. The DNA for the CDR3 is TGTGCCAGCAGTGAAATGAGCCCGGGCGAGCAGTACTTC.

This chain uses TRBV9 with TRBJ1-6, with D perhaps TRBD1 (5 bases). Deletions cut 0 bases from V and 1 base from J, with 5 bases between. The germline gives CDR1 SGDLS, CDR2 YYNGEE. The CDR3 totals 15 residues. Written as DNA, the CDR3 is TGTGCCAGCAGCGTAGAGGGGTCCTATAATTCACCCCTCCACTTT. Translated: CASSVEGSYNSPLHF. The full variable domain, its missing parts supplied by reference TRBV9 and TRBJ1-6, is DSGVTQTPKHLITATGQRVTLRCSPRSGDLSVYWYQQSLDQGLQFLIQYYNGEERAKGNILERFSAQQFPDLHSELNLSSLELGDSALYFCASSVEGSYNSPLHFGNGTRLTVT.

The chain couples TRBV5-1 to TRBJ1-1, with 7 bases that match TRBD1. The CDR3 contains 14 residues. Germline-derived CDR1 and CDR2 are SGHRS and YFSETQ. The V and J ends lost 7 bases and 4 bases, in that order; junction bases with no gene match: 10. The CDR3 spells CASGPYRGGTEAFF. CDR3 DNA: TGCGCCAGCGGTCCGTACAGGGGCGGCACTGAAGCTTTCTTT.

This chain uses TRBV30 with TRBJ2-2; TRBD1 agrees at 10 bases. With 0 bases clipped from V and 6 bases from J, the junction kept 7 bases outside the gene matches. The CDR3 has 16 amino acids. Germline CDR1 is GTSNPN and CDR2 is SVGIG (reference sequence). CDR3 region: CAWSVLGTGVAGELFF. The CDR3 nucleotides read TGTGCCTGGAGTGTACTGGGGACAGGGGTGGCCGGGGAGCTGTTTTTT.

V gene TRBV9 combines with J gene TRBJ1-2, with D unresolved. Germline V gives CDR1 SGDLS, CDR2 YYNGEE. V lost 0 bases to trimming and J lost 2 bases, with 14 bases between them. There are 16 residues in the CDR3. The CDR3 is CASSVDPDAVNYGYTF. The CDR3 DNA is TGTGCCAGCAGCGTAGACCCAGACGCGGTAAACTATGGCTACACCTTC.